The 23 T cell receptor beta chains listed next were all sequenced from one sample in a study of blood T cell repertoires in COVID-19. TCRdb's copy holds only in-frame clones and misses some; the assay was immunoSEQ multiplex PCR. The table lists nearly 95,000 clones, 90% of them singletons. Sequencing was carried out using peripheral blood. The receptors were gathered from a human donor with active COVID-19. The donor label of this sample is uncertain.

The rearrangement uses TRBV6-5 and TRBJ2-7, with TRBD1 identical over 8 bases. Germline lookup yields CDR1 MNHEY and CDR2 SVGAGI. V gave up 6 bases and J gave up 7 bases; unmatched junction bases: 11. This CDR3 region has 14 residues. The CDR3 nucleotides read TGTGCCAGCAGCCTACAGGGGGGAGAGACAGAGCAGTACTTC. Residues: CASSLQGGETEQYF.

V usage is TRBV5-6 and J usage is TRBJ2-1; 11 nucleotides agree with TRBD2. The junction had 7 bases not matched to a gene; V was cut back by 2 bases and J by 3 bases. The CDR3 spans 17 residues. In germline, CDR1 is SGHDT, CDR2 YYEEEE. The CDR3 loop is CASSFTLAGVRYNEQFF. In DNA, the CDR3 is TGTGCCAGCAGCTTCACACTAGCGGGGGTTCGCTACAATGAGCAGTTCTTC. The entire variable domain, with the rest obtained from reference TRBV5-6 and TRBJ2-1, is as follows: DAGVTQSPTHLIKTRGQQVTLRCSPKSGHDTVSWYQQALGQGPQFIFQYYEEEERQRGNFPDRFSGHQFPNYSSELNVNALLLGDSALYLCASSFTLAGVRYNEQFFGPGTRLTVL.

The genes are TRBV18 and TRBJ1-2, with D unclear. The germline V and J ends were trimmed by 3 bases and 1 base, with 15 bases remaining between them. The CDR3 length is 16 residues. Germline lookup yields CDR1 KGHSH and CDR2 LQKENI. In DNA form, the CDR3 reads TGTGCCAGCTCACCCGCTTCGGGGTATAGTAACTATGGCTACACCTTC. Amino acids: CASSPASGYSNYGYTF.

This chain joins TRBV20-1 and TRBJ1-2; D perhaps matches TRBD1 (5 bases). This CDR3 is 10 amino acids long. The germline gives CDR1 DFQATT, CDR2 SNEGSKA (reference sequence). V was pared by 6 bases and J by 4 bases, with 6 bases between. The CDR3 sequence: CSARAYGYTF. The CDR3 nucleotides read TGCAGTGCCAGGGCCTATGGCTACACCTTC.

Here the CDR3 reads CATSRDRNYGYTF. CDR3 nucleotides: TGTGCCACCAGCAGAGACAGGAACTATGGCTACACCTTC. V is TRBV15 and J is TRBJ1-2; D call uncertain. This CDR3 spans 13 amino acids. V gave up 0 bases and J gave up 2 bases, with 4 bases separating them. Looked up from germline, CDR1 is LNHNV and CDR2 is YYDKDF (reference sequence).

CDR3: CASRVGQLNTEAFF. The DNA of the CDR3 is TGTGCCAGCAGGGTGGGACAACTCAACACTGAAGCTTTCTTT. The gene calls are TRBV6-6 and TRBJ1-1; D is perhaps TRBD1 (6 bases). Germline V gene data show CDR1 as MNHNY and CDR2 as SVGAGI (reference sequence). This CDR3 spans 14 amino acids. Between the trimmed V and J ends, which lost 6 bases and 2 bases, there was a span of 13 bases.

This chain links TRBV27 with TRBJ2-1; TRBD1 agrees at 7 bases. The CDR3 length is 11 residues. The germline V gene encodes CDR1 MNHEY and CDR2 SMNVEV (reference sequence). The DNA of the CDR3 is TGTGGCGCAGGGGGCTACAATGAGCAGTTCTTC. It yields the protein CGAGGYNEQFF.

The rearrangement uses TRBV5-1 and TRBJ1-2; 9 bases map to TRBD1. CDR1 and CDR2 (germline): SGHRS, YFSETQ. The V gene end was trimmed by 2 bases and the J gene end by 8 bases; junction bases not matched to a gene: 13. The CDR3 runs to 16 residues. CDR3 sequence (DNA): TGCGCCAGCAGCTTAACCGGGACAGGGAATGGCTTAGGCTACACCTTC. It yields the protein CASSLTGTGNGLGYTF.

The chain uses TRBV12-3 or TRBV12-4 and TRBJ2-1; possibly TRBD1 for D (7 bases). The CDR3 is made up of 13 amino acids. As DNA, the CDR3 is TGTTCCACCAGGGGGGCGCCAGGGTCTGAGCAGTTCTTC. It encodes CSTRGAPGSEQFF.

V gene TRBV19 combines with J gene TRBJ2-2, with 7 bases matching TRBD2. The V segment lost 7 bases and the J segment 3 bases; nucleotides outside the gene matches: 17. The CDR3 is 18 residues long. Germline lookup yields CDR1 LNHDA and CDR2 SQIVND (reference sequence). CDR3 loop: CASTPPTGTTRYTGELFF. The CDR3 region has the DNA TGTGCCAGTACCCCCCCAACCGGGACTACCCGGTACACCGGGGAGCTGTTTTTT. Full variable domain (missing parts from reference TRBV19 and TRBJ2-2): DGGITQSPKYLFRKEGQNVTLSCEQNLNHDAMYWYRQDPGQGLRLIYYSQIVNDFQKGDIAEGYSVSREKKESFPLTVTSAQKNPTAFYLCASTPPTGTTRYTGELFFGEGSRLTVL.

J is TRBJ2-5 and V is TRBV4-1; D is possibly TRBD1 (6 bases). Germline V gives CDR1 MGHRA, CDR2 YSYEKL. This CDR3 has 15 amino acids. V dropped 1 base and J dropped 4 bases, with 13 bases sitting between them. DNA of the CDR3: TGCGCCAGCAGCCAAGTGGGACACAGAGGAGAGACCCAGTACTTC. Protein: CASSQVGHRGETQYF.

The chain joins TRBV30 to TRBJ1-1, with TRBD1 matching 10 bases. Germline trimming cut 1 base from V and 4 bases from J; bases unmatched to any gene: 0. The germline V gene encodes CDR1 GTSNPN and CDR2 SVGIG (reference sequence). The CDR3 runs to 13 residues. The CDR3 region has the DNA TGTGCCTGGAGTGGGGACAGGGGCACTGAAGCTTTCTTT. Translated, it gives CAWSGDRGTEAFF.

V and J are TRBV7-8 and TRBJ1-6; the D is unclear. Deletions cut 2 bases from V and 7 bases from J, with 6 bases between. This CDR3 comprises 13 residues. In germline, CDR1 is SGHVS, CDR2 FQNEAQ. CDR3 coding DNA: TGTGCCAGCAGCTTACAGGCAAATTCACCCCTCCACTTT. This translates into CASSLQANSPLHF.

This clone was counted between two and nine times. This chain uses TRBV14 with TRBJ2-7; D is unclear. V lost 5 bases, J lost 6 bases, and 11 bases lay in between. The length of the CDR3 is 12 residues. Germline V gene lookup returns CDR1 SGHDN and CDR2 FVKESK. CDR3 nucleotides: TGTGCCAGCAGCTACCCGTTGGCCGAGCAGTACTTC. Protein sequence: CASSYPLAEQYF.

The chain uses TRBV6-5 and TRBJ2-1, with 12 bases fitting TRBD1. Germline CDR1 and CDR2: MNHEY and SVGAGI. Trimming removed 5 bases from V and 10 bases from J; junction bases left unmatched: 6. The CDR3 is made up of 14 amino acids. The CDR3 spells CASSRDRGLGEQFF. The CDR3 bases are TGTGCCAGCAGTCGGGACAGGGGGCTGGGAGAGCAGTTCTTC.

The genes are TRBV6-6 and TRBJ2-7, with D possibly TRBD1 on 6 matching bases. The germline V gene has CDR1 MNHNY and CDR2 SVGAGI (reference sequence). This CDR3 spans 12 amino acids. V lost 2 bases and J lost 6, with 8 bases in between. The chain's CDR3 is CASSYGQSEQYF. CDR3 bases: TGTGCCAGCAGTTACGGACAGTCCGAGCAGTACTTC.

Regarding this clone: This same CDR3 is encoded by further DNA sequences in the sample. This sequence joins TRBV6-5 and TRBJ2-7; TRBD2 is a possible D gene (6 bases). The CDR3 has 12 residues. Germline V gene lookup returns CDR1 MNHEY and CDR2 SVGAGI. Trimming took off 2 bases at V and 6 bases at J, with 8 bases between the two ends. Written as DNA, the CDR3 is TGTGCCAGCAGTTACAGGGGAGGCGAGCAGTACTTC. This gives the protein CASSYRGGEQYF.

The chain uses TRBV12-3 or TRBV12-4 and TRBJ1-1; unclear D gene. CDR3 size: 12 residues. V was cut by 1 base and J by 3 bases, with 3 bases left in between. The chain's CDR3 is CASSLGDTEAFF. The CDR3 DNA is TGTGCCAGCAGTTTAGGAGACACTGAAGCTTTCTTT.

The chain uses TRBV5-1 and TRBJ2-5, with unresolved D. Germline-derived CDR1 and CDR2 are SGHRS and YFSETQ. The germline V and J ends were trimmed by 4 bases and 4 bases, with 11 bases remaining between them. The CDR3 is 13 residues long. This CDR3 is CASSPELRETQYF. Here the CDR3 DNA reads TGCGCCAGCAGCCCCGAACTAAGAGAGACCCAGTACTTC.

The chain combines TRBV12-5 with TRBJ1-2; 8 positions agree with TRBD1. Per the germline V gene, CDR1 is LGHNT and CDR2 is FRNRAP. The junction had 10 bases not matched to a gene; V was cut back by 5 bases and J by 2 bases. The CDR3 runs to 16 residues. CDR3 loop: CASGPPQGGGNYGYTF. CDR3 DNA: TGTGCTAGTGGTCCGCCACAGGGGGGGGGAAACTATGGCTACACCTTC. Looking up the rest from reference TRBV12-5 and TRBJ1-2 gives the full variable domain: DARVTQTPRHKVTEMGQEVTMRCQPILGHNTVFWYRQTMMQGLELLAYFRNRAPLDDSGMPKDRFSAEMPDATLATLKIQPSEPRDSAVYFCASGPPQGGGNYGYTFGSGTRLTVV.

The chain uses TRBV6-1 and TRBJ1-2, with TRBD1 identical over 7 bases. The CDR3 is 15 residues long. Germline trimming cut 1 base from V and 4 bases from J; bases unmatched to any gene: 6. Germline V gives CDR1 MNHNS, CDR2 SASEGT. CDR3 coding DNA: TGTGCCAGCAGTGAAGTGGCAGGGGGAGTCTATGGCTACACCTTC. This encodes CASSEVAGGVYGYTF.

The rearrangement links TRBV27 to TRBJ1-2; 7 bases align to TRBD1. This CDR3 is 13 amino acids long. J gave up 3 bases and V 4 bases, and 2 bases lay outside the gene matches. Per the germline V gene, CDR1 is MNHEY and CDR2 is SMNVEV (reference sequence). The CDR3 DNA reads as TGTGCCAGCAGTTCAGGGGGGCACTATGGCTACACCTTC. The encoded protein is CASSSGGHYGYTF.

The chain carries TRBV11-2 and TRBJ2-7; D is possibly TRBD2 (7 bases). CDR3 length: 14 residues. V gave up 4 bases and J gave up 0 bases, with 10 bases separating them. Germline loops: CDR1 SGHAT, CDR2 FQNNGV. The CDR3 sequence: CASSWGGISYEQYF. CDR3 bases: TGTGCCAGCAGCTGGGGGGGCATCTCCTACGAGCAGTACTTC.